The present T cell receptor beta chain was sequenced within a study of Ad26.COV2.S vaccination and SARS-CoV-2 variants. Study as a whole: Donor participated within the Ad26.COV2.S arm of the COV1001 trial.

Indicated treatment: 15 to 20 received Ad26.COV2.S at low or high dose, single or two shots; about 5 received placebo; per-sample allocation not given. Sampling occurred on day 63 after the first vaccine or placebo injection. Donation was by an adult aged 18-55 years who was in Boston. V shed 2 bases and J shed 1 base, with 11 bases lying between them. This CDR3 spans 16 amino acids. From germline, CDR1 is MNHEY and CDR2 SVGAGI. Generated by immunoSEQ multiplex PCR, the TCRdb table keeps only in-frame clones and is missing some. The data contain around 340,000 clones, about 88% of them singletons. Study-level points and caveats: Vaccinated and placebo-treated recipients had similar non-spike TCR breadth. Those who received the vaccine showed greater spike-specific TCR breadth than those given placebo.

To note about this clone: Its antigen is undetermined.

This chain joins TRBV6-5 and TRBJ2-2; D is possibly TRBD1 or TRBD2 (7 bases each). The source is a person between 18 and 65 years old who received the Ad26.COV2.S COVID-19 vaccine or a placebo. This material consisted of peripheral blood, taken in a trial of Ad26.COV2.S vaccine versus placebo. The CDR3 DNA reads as TGTGCCAGCAGTTACCAGGGGGGGAAGAACACCGGGGAGCTGTTTTTT. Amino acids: CASSYQGGKNTGELFF.